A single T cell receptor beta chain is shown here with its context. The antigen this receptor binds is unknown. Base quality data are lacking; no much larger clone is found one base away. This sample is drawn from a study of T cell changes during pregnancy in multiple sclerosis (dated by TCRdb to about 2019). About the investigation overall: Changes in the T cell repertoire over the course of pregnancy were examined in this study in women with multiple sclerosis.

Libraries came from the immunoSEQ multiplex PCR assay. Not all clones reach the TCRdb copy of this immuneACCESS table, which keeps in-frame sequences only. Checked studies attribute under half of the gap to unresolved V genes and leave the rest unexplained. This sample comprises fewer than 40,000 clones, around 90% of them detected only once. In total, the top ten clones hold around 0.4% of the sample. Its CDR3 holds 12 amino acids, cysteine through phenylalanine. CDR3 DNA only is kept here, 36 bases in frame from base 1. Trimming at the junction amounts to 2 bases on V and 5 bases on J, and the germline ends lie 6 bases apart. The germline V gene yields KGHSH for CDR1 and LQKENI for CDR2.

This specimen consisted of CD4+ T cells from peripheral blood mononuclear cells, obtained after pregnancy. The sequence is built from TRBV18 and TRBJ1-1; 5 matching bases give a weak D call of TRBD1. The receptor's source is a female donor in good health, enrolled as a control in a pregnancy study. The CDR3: CASSPSGTEAFF. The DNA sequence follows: TGTGCCAGCTCACCATCAGGGACTGAAGCTTTCTTT. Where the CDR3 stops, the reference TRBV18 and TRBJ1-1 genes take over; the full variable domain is NAGVMQNPRHLVRRRGQEARLRCSPMKGHSHVYWYRQLPEEGLKFMVYLQKENIIDESGMPKERFSAEFPKEGPSILRIQQVVRGDSAAYFCASSPSGTEAFFGQGTRLTVV.